A single T cell receptor beta chain is shown here with its context. This record comes from a study of T-cell memory formation after mild COVID-19. TCRdb redid the calling of the 5' RACE reads with MiXCR, one entry per CDR3 protein. There are roughly 310,000 distinct CDR3 sequences in the sample; approximately 15% occur only once, and roughly 20% lies in the top ten. V was clipped by 3 bases and J by 2 bases; unmatched bases: 1. The CDR3 has 15 amino acids. The germline gives CDR1 SGHTA, CDR2 FQGNSA. This sequence joins TRBV7-2 and TRBJ2-2; TRBD1 matches at 9 bases. Material: PBMCs or a T cell subset sorted from them (not recorded which). This clonotype was sampled from a young man who had mild COVID-19 (a few samples of this study predate the infection). Cell type and time point are not known. CDR3 protein: CASSLDRGNTGELFF. The DNA of the CDR3 is TGTGCCAGCAGCTTGGACAGGGGCAACACCGGGGAGCTGTTTTTT.